The count of the clone carrying this TCR beta chain is one. The data derive from a study of brain T cells in children with intractable seizures. Only cases whose brain tissue showed the highest T cell transcript signatures were sequenced. Before surgery, patients took at least one anti-epileptic drug. The protocol was immunoSEQ multiplex PCR, while the TCRdb copy is restricted to in-frame clones and leaves out a portion. The sample includes some 64,000 clones, approximately 94% of them seen just once. Trimming took 0 bases from V and 4 from J, leaving 19 bases between them. Germline loops: CDR1 PRHDT, CDR2 FYEKMQ (reference sequence). This CDR3 region has 17 residues.

The source is a boy under three years old with focal cortical dysplasia and intractable seizures. Sequences were derived from peripheral blood, sampled at surgery. The chain joins TRBV13 to TRBJ2-7; D may be TRBD2 (7 bases). DNA of the CDR3: TGTGCCAGCAGCTTAGGCCGTTTGCGGAGCGGGACATACGAGCAGTACTTC. Amino acid sequence: CASSLGRLRSGTYEQYF.